The rows below give T cell receptor beta chains drawn from one sample of a study of cytomegalovirus exposure and HLA in healthy donors. Generated by immunoSEQ multiplex PCR, the TCRdb table keeps only in-frame clones and is missing some. Here the sample spans around 150,000 clones, over 60% being singletons. Sequencing used PBMCs. The receptors shown here come from a man between 35 and 55 years old in good health and CMV-seronegative. CDR3s include the opening cysteine and the closing phenylalanine or tryptophan. The D gene is left open where the match is weak. Where a row states a size, it is once, few, many or the class of an expanded clone; other rows omit it.

abundance	len	v_gene	d_gene	j_gene	CDR3aa	CDR3nt
-	14	TRBV11-3	-	TRBJ1-1	CASSFGMGDTEAFF	TGTGCCAGCAGCTTTGGTATGGGAGACACTGAAGCTTTCTTT
-	13	TRBV6-1	TRBD1	TRBJ1-2	CASSAQQGDGYTF	TGTGCCAGCAGTGCACAACAGGGGGATGGCTACACCTTC
-	16	TRBV19	TRBD1	TRBJ1-4	CASSATGTVANEKLFF	TGTGCCAGTAGTGCGACAGGGACGGTGGCTAATGAAAAACTGTTTTTT
-	16	TRBV13	TRBD1	TRBJ1-2	CASSLLQGAINYGYTF	TGTGCCAGCAGCTTATTACAGGGGGCTATAAACTATGGCTACACCTTC
-	15	TRBV4-1	-	TRBJ1-1	CASSQEGWGGTEAFF	TGCGCCAGCAGCCAAGAAGGGTGGGGGGGAACTGAAGCTTTCTTT
-	13	TRBV10-3	-	TRBJ1-2	CAIREQGLGGYTF	TGTGCCATCAGGGAACAGGGTTTAGGTGGCTACACCTTC
-	15	TRBV10-1	-	TRBJ1-1	CASSEGYWRNTEAFF	TGCGCCAGCAGTGAGGGCTATTGGAGAAACACTGAAGCTTTCTTT
-	15	TRBV5-6	-	TRBJ1-4	CASSSRWGGGEKLFF	TGTGCCAGCAGCTCCCGTTGGGGGGGCGGTGAAAAACTGTTTTTT
few	15	TRBV15	-	TRBJ1-4	CATSRDRGWVEKLFF	TGTGCCACCAGCAGAGATCGAGGGTGGGTTGAAAAACTGTTTTTT
-	17	TRBV13	TRBD1	TRBJ1-6	CASSTRTGGSYNSPLHF	TGTGCCAGCAGCACCCGGACAGGGGGGTCCTATAATTCACCCCTCCACTTT
few	14	TRBV19	TRBD1	TRBJ2-7	CASSIPGQGYEQYF	TGTGCCAGTAGTATCCCGGGACAGGGGTACGAGCAGTACTTC
-	13	TRBV5-4	TRBD1	TRBJ2-5	CASSWGTEEAQYF	TGTGCCAGCAGCTGGGGGACAGAAGAGGCCCAGTACTTC
-	16	TRBV6-1	-	TRBJ2-5	CASSESRSGVQETQYF	TGTGCCAGCAGTGAGTCAAGATCGGGGGTACAAGAGACCCAGTACTTC
-	11	TRBV11-3	-	TRBJ2-7	CASSSRSEQYF	TGTGCCAGCAGCTCGCGGTCCGAGCAGTACTTC
once	15	TRBV19	TRBD2	TRBJ2-5	CASSPFRTSGVAQYF	TGTGCCAGTAGCCCGTTTAGGACTAGCGGGGTAGCCCAGTACTTC
-	13	TRBV2	-	TRBJ1-2	CASSETPNYGYTF	TGTGCCAGCAGTGAGACTCCTAACTATGGCTACACCTTC
-	16	TRBV29-1	TRBD1	TRBJ2-7	CSVLGWGTGDAYEQYF	TGCAGCGTGCTCGGCTGGGGGACAGGCGACGCCTACGAGCAGTACTTC
-	17	TRBV7-9	-	TRBJ1-1	CASSLAVGGRGRTEAFF	TGTGCCAGCAGCTTAGCGGTTGGGGGCAGGGGTCGCACTGAAGCTTTCTTT
-	14	TRBV10-3	-	TRBJ2-7	CAISESGSSYEQYF	TGTGCCATCAGTGAGTCTGGCAGTTCCTACGAGCAGTACTTC
-	14	TRBV4-1	-	TRBJ2-7	CASSQRDTSYEQYF	TGCGCCAGCAGCCAGAGGGACACCTCCTACGAGCAGTACTTC
few	12	TRBV2	TRBD1	TRBJ2-1	CASRTGENEQFF	TGTGCCAGCCGGACAGGGGAGAATGAGCAGTTCTTC
-	13	TRBV5-1	-	TRBJ1-1	CASSQDPGTEAFF	TGCGCCAGCAGCCAAGACCCGGGGACTGAAGCTTTCTTT
few	14	TRBV7-2	-	TRBJ1-2	CASRAGVTSGGYTF	TGTGCCAGCAGGGCCGGGGTGACGTCGGGGGGCTACACCTTC
-	12	TRBV7-9	-	TRBJ2-1	CASSLGGLEQFF	TGTGCCAGCAGCTTAGGAGGTCTTGAGCAGTTCTTC
few	16	TRBV4-3	-	TRBJ1-2	CASSQDLASRRDGYTF	TGCGCCAGCAGCCAAGATTTGGCCAGCCGACGGGATGGCTACACCTTC
-	16	TRBV7-2	TRBD1	TRBJ2-3	CASSLGRDRITDTQYF	TGTGCCAGCAGCTTAGGCCGGGACAGGATAACAGATACGCAGTATTTT
once	15	TRBV28	TRBD2	TRBJ2-3	CASSYGAGERYTQYF	TGTGCCAGCAGTTACGGAGCGGGAGAACGATATACGCAGTATTTT
few	13	TRBV2	-	TRBJ1-4	CASRESRDEKLFF	TGTGCCAGCAGAGAAAGCAGGGATGAAAAACTGTTTTTT
-	13	TRBV11-2	-	TRBJ2-7	CASSLDSSYEQYF	TGTGCCAGCAGCTTAGACAGCTCCTACGAGCAGTACTTC
-	17	TRBV30	-	TRBJ1-6	CAWSVRTRSSYNSPLHF	TGTGCCTGGAGTGTACGGACAAGGAGCTCCTATAATTCACCCCTCCACTTT
-	15	TRBV6-5	-	TRBJ1-6	CASSRVGDRDSPLHF	TGTGCCAGCAGTAGAGTCGGGGATCGGGATTCACCCCTCCACTTT
few	15	TRBV4-1	-	TRBJ1-2	CASSQAGFLVDGYTF	TGCGCCAGCAGCCAGGCAGGGTTCCTAGTTGATGGCTACACCTTC
-	16	TRBV19	TRBD1	TRBJ2-7	CASSIVGQVLLYEQYF	TGTGCCAGTAGTATAGTGGGACAGGTCTTATTGTACGAGCAGTACTTC
-	15	TRBV10-3	TRBD2	TRBJ2-1	CAIESGGGLSDEQFF	TGTGCCATCGAATCCGGGGGGGGTTTATCCGATGAGCAGTTCTTC
-	16	TRBV5-1	TRBD1	TRBJ1-3	CASSWGQGASGNTIYF	TGCGCCAGCAGCTGGGGACAGGGGGCTTCTGGAAACACCATATATTTT
-	16	TRBV9	TRBD2	TRBJ2-7	CASSVAVGGPINEQYF	TGTGCCAGCAGCGTAGCGGTGGGAGGGCCTATCAACGAGCAGTACTTC
-	14	TRBV5-1	-	TRBJ2-7	CASSLGPDSYEQYF	TGCGCCAGCAGCTTGGGGCCAGACTCCTACGAGCAGTACTTC
once	14	TRBV6-5	TRBD2	TRBJ2-3	CASRLAGRTDTQYF	TGTGCCAGCAGACTAGCGGGCCGCACAGATACGCAGTATTTT
-	17	TRBV19	TRBD2	TRBJ2-1	CASSIGSGLAFYNEQFF	TGTGCCAGTAGTATAGGGTCAGGACTAGCGTTCTACAATGAGCAGTTCTTC
-	15	TRBV6-5	TRBD1	TRBJ1-2	CASSSPGQGDYGYTF	TGTGCCAGCAGTTCCCCGGGACAGGGCGACTATGGCTACACCTTC
-	14	TRBV10-3	-	TRBJ2-2	CALKARDQYGELFF	TGTGCCCTAAAGGCCCGGGATCAATACGGGGAGCTGTTTTTT
-	13	TRBV29-1	TRBD1	TRBJ2-7	CSVSGTGTYEQYF	TGCAGCGTTTCGGGGACAGGGACTTACGAGCAGTACTTC
few	17	TRBV10-3	TRBD1	TRBJ2-6	CAISGGDRGSGANVLTF	TGTGCCATCAGTGGGGGGGACAGGGGATCTGGGGCCAACGTCCTGACTTTC
-	17	TRBV7-3	TRBD2	TRBJ2-3	CASSLRAGRASPDTQYF	TGTGCCAGCAGCCTCCGGGCGGGGAGGGCCTCTCCAGATACGCAGTATTTT